The source of this T cell receptor (beta chain) is a study of OX40 agonist ivuxolimab in advanced cancers. Study details: Enrolled patients in dose escalation had cancers that were hepatocellular carcinoma, melanoma, renal cell or head and neck cancer.

Generated by immunoSEQ multiplex PCR, the TCRdb table keeps only in-frame clones and is missing some. The table has 30,000 to 45,000 clones, roughly 86% seen once. The count of this clone is one. What it recognizes is unknown. V trimming: 5 bases; J trimming: 8 bases; junction bases outside the gene matches: 9. CDR3 length: 16 residues. Germline CDR1 SGHVS, CDR2 FQNEAQ. Study findings and constraints: Averaging showed that CD8+ T cells had more expanded clones than CD4+ did.

The chain combines TRBV7-8 with TRBJ2-1; 13 bases align to TRBD2. This TCR was sampled from an adult with an advanced solid tumor such as melanoma, head and neck, liver or kidney cancer. This specimen was CD4+ or CD8+ T cells sorted from blood, taken in a trial of the OX40 agonist ivuxolimab. This CDR3 is CASSPHTSGRVDEQFF. The CDR3 DNA follows: TGTGCCAGCAGCCCGCACACTAGCGGGAGGGTCGATGAGCAGTTCTTC. Together with reference TRBV7-8 and TRBJ2-1, the CDR3 gives the full variable domain: GAGVSQSPRYKVAKRGQDVALRCDPISGHVSLFWYQQALGQGPEFLTYFQNEAQLDKSGLPSDRFFAERPEGSVSTLKIQRTQQEDSAVYLCASSPHTSGRVDEQFFGPGTRLTVL.